Sequencing of this T cell receptor beta chain was carried out in a study of PD-1 blockade in classical Hodgkin lymphoma. Notes on the study in general: Exclusion covered patients beginning nivolumab under 1 year post-ASCT. At baseline, newly diagnosed patients reportedly showed less TCR diversity than healthy donors. Newly diagnosed and completely responding patients shared comparable baseline diversity. The drivers behind the repertoire differences, possibly disease activity or prior therapy, remain undefined.

Clones were read by immunoSEQ multiplex PCR, and TCRdb kept only the in-frame ones, dropping some. Of 90,000 to 130,000 clones detected, 80% to 90% appear once; the ten largest clones hold 15% to 20%. After autologous stem cell transplantation all patients relapsed, and prior brentuximab vedotin exposure differed between cohorts. There are 18 residues in the CDR3. The V gene's germline CDR1 is LNHDA and CDR2 SQIVND (reference sequence). With 7 bases clipped from V and 3 bases from J, the junction kept 15 bases outside the gene matches. With respect to this clone: Its antigen is undetermined.

This receptor was obtained from a human donor with classical Hodgkin lymphoma. The chain uses TRBV19 and TRBJ2-6; 7 bases are shared with TRBD1. The specimen was peripheral blood mononuclear cells (PBMCs), collected before the second cycle of nivolumab. DNA of the CDR3: TGTGCCAGTACCCCCCCGGAGACAGGGAGTCTTGGGGCCAACGTCCTGACTTTC. Protein: CASTPPETGSLGANVLTF.